Following are 32 T cell receptor beta chains from one sample sequenced in a study of radiotherapy plus CTLA-4 blockade in lung cancer (dated by TCRdb to 2016 to 2019). The library came from the immunoSEQ multiplex PCR assay. Held by TCRdb, this immuneACCESS table contains in-frame sequences only and omits some clones. Under half of the omission traces to an unresolved V gene where checked; the cause of the rest is unknown. The sample table records 55,000 to 80,000 clones; roughly 80% of these occur just once. More than 7% of the sample is taken by the ten largest. Here the sequenced sample was peripheral blood, taken from a patient treated with radiotherapy plus ipilimumab. These receptor sequences come from a human donor with non-small cell lung cancer who had a complete response to radiotherapy plus ipilimumab.

The rearrangement joins TRBV4-1 to TRBJ2-3; 11 nucleotides align to TRBD2. Per germline, CDR1 MGHRA and CDR2 YSYEKL. V trimming: 3 bases; J trimming: 2 bases; junction bases outside the gene matches: 7. The length of the CDR3 is 17 residues. The CDR3 spells CASSQHRLAGPTDTQYF. For the CDR3, the DNA is TGCGCCAGCAGCCAGCATAGACTAGCGGGGCCCACAGATACGCAGTATTTT.

The V gene is TRBV7-2, the J gene TRBJ1-5; D uncertain. The CDR3 covers 13 residues. V was clipped by 5 bases and J by 1 base, with 6 bases between them. Germline CDR1 SGHTA, CDR2 FQGNSA. The CDR3 DNA is TGTGCCAGCAGCCCTCAAAGCAATCAGCCCCAGCATTTT. Its protein product is CASSPQSNQPQHF.

This clone was detected once. The chain recombines TRBV6-1 with TRBJ1-1, with D possibly being TRBD1 (5 bases). Germline assignment: CDR1 MNHNS and CDR2 SASEGT. Deletions cut 3 bases from V and 5 bases from J, with 10 bases between. The CDR3 is made up of 13 amino acids. The CDR3, as DNA: TGTGCCAGCAGTGACCTGGGGCGGACTGAAGCTTTCTTT. Translation gives CASSDLGRTEAFF.

This sequence joins TRBV5-1 and TRBJ1-3, with TRBD1 as a possible D gene (5 bases). The ends were cut back, 0 bases at V and 1 base at J, with 8 bases in the middle. Germline CDR1 SGHRS, CDR2 YFSETQ. This CDR3 contains 15 residues. The CDR3, as DNA: TGCGCCAGCAGCTTGGAGGGGAATTCTGGAAACACCATATATTTT. It encodes CASSLEGNSGNTIYF. Full variable domain (remainder filled in from reference TRBV5-1 and TRBJ1-3): KAGVTQTPRYLIKTRGQQVTLSCSPISGHRSVSWYQQTPGQGLQFLFEYFSETQRNKGNFPGRFSGRQFSNSRSEMNVSTLELGDSALYLCASSLEGNSGNTIYFGEGSWLTVV.

The J gene is TRBJ1-1, the V gene TRBV4-3; D not certain. Trimming stripped 1 base from V and 6 bases from J, with 18 bases between. The CDR3 sequence is 16 residues long. The germline gives CDR1 LGHNA, CDR2 YSLEER. The CDR3 DNA reads as TGCGCCAGCAGCCAAGTCGGTGGAGGGAGAGTCTCTGAAGCTTTCTTT. Amino acid sequence: CASSQVGGGRVSEAFF.

This chain links TRBV18 with TRBJ2-3, with TRBD1 identical over 8 bases. Per the germline V gene, CDR1 is KGHSH and CDR2 is LQKENI. The V and J ends lost 2 bases and 5 bases, in that order; junction bases with no gene match: 6. The CDR3 runs to 15 residues. The CDR3, as DNA: TGTGCCAGCTCACCAGTTCAGGGGGCGGGAGATACGCAGTATTTT. It specifies CASSPVQGAGDTQYF. Full variable domain (rest looked up from reference TRBV18 and TRBJ2-3): NAGVMQNPRHLVRRRGQEARLRCSPMKGHSHVYWYRQLPEEGLKFMVYLQKENIIDESGMPKERFSAEFPKEGPSILRIQQVVRGDSAAYFCASSPVQGAGDTQYFGPGTRLTVL.

The chain is built from TRBV30 and TRBJ2-2; TRBD1 might be the D (5 bases). Germline V gene data show CDR1 as GTSNPN and CDR2 as SVGIG (reference sequence). V dropped 0 bases and J dropped 6 bases, with 8 bases sitting between them. The CDR3 spans 13 residues. The CDR3 spells CAWSVQGAGELFF. The CDR3 DNA reads as TGTGCCTGGAGTGTTCAGGGCGCCGGGGAGCTGTTTTTT. Based on the CDR3 plus reference TRBV30 and TRBJ2-2, the full variable domain is SQTIHQWPATLVQPVGSPLSLECTVEGTSNPNLYWYRQAAGRGLQLLFYSVGIGQISSEVPQNLSASRPQDRQFILSSKKLLLSDSGFYLCAWSVQGAGELFFGEGSRLTVL.

V usage is TRBV14 and J usage is TRBJ2-5; 13 positions agree with TRBD2. The CDR3 runs 17 residues. V lost 2 bases and J lost 5; bases outside the gene matches: 8. CDR1 is SGHDN, CDR2 FVKESK, per germline. The CDR3 reads CASSQRGLAGAVETQYF. CDR3 sequence (DNA): TGTGCCAGCAGCCAAAGAGGACTAGCGGGAGCAGTGGAGACCCAGTACTTC.

This sequence joins TRBV10-3 and TRBJ1-1, with 10 bases that match TRBD1. This CDR3 comprises 14 residues. The ends lost 6 bases at V and 5 bases at J; junction bases unmatched: 6. CDR1 is ENHRY, CDR2 SYGVKD, per germline. The DNA of the CDR3 is TGTGCCATCAGGGGACAGGGGAGGCGGACTGAAGCTTTCTTT. It translates to CAIRGQGRRTEAFF.

The gene calls are TRBV5-4 and TRBJ2-7, with TRBD1 matching 7 bases. V was clipped by 3 bases and J by 3 bases; unmatched bases: 3. The CDR3 is 13 residues long. Germline-derived CDR1 and CDR2 are SGHNT and YYREEE (reference sequence). The CDR3 spells CASSSGQIYEQYF. CDR3 bases: TGTGCCAGCAGCTCGGGACAGATCTACGAGCAGTACTTC.

This chain uses TRBV6-6 with TRBJ2-5, with D possibly TRBD1 on 6 matching bases. Germline CDR1 reads MNHNY; CDR2 reads SVGAGI (reference sequence). This CDR3 region has 14 residues. V was trimmed by 5 bases and J by 1 base, leaving 11 bases between them. The CDR3 sequence is CASSLQGFQETQYF. CDR3 bases: TGTGCCAGCAGTCTACAGGGATTCCAAGAGACCCAGTACTTC.

The rearrangement joins TRBV15 to TRBJ1-2, with unresolved D. Between the trimmed V and J ends, which lost 0 bases and 2 bases, there was a span of 1 base. The length of the CDR3 is 12 residues. The V gene's germline CDR1 is LNHNV and CDR2 YYDKDF (reference sequence). The CDR3, as DNA: TGTGCCACCAGCAGAGACAACTATGGCTACACCTTC. Protein sequence: CATSRDNYGYTF. The complete variable domain, with remaining parts taken from reference TRBV15 and TRBJ1-2, reads DAMVIQNPRYQVTQFGKPVTLSCSQTLNHNVMYWYQQKSSQAPKLLFHYYDKDFNNEADTPDNFQSRRPNTSFCFLDIRSPGLGDTAMYLCATSRDNYGYTFGSGTRLTVV.

This clone has just one count. The rearrangement uses TRBV28 and TRBJ2-2; 7 bases agree with TRBD2. In germline, CDR1 is MDHEN, CDR2 SYDVKM. The J segment lost 4 bases and the V segment lost 6 bases, leaving 11 bases of the junction unmatched. The CDR3 is 16 residues long. CDR3 bases: TGTGCCAGCAGCCCTCACCCAGCGGGATCCACCGGGGAGCTGTTTTTT. Amino acids: CASSPHPAGSTGELFF.

The V call is TRBV30, the J call TRBJ2-1, with 11 bases that match TRBD2. J was trimmed by 7 bases and V by 1 base; bases with no gene match: 6. Germline V lookup: CDR1 GTSNPN, CDR2 SVGIG (reference sequence). The CDR3 covers 15 residues. CDR3: CAWSGTGLAENEQFF. The CDR3 DNA sequence: TGTGCCTGGAGTGGTACGGGACTAGCGGAGAATGAGCAGTTCTTC.

This clone has only a few counts. This sequence joins TRBV5-1 and TRBJ2-1; 9 positions agree with TRBD2. Germline V CDR1 and CDR2: SGHRS, YFSETQ. V dropped 3 bases and J dropped 6; count of bases not matched to a gene: 10. CDR3 length: 16 amino acids. The CDR3 spells CASSWGRGGAFNEQFF. CDR3 coding DNA: TGCGCCAGCAGCTGGGGGCGCGGGGGGGCCTTCAATGAGCAGTTCTTC.

The chain is built from TRBV7-9 and TRBJ1-1; D is unclear. This CDR3 is 12 amino acids long. The V end lost 4 bases, the J end lost 9 bases, and 12 bases lay between the germline ends. In germline, CDR1 is SEHNR, CDR2 FQNEAQ (reference sequence). CDR3 nucleotides: TGTGCCAGCAGCTCCGGGGAGGAGAAAGCTTTCTTT. Translating it yields CASSSGEEKAFF.

The CDR3 region has the DNA TGTGCCAGCAGCTTTAGCGCCTGGGCAGATACGCAGTATTTT. The encoded protein is CASSFSAWADTQYF. The chain combines TRBV7-2 with TRBJ2-3; a weak D match, TRBD2 (5 bases). The CDR3 consists of 14 residues. Germline lookup yields CDR1 SGHTA and CDR2 FQGNSA. Deletions cut 3 bases from V and 4 bases from J, with 11 bases between.

This clone was detected once. The chain joins TRBV11-3 to TRBJ2-5; D is unresolved. Germline V gene lookup returns CDR1 SGHNT and CDR2 YENEEA. Trimming pared 3 bases from V and 0 bases from J, leaving 5 bases between. The CDR3 is made up of 13 amino acids. The CDR3 nucleotides read TGTGCCAGCAGCTTCGAGTACCAAGAGACCCAGTACTTC. Its protein product is CASSFEYQETQYF.

The chain joins TRBV7-9 to TRBJ2-2; 12 nucleotides line up with TRBD1. The CDR3 sequence is 17 residues long. Trimming removed 4 bases from V and 1 base from J; junction bases left unmatched: 4. Germline V lookup: CDR1 SEHNR, CDR2 FQNEAQ (reference sequence). CDR3 coding DNA: TGTGCCAGCAGCTCGGGACAGGGGGCGGGGAACACCGGGGAGCTGTTTTTT. It codes for CASSSGQGAGNTGELFF.

V usage is TRBV5-1 and J usage is TRBJ2-3; D possibly corresponds to TRBD2 (5 bases). The CDR3 is 16 amino acids. Germline V lookup: CDR1 SGHRS, CDR2 YFSETQ. Trimming removed 5 bases at V and 1 base at J, with 17 bases between. The CDR3: CASRRGPNQRTDTQYF. CDR3 DNA sequence: TGCGCCAGCAGGCGCGGGCCAAACCAACGCACAGATACGCAGTATTTT.

V is TRBV19 and J is TRBJ1-5; 9 nucleotides align to TRBD1. The CDR3 totals 14 residues. In germline, CDR1 is LNHDA, CDR2 SQIVND (reference sequence). V was clipped by 6 bases and J by 3 bases; unmatched bases: 3. CDR3 amino acids: CASRDRGFNQPQHF. The CDR3 DNA follows: TGTGCCAGTAGGGACAGGGGTTTCAATCAGCCCCAGCATTTT.

CDR3 protein: CAWSNEGADTQYF. The CDR3 bases are TGTGCCTGGAGTAATGAGGGGGCAGATACGCAGTATTTT. This rearrangement joins TRBV30 to TRBJ2-3; D perhaps matches TRBD1 (6 bases). The V end was cut by 2 bases, the J end by 4 bases, with 10 bases between. CDR1 and CDR2 from the germline V gene are GTSNPN and SVGIG (reference sequence). The CDR3 consists of 13 residues.

This clone turned up a few times. The chain has TRBV21-1 and TRBJ1-1. TRBV21-1 is designated a pseudogene. The CDR3 is 15 amino acids. The CDR3 protein is CASSKRLRVGTEAFF. The CDR3 DNA reads TGTGCCAGCAGCAAAAGGTTAAGGGTGGGCACTGAAGCTTTCTTT.

A few counts support this clone. V usage is TRBV7-2 and J usage is TRBJ1-3; D uncertain. With 5 bases removed from V and 5 bases from J, the gap between germline ends came to 7 bases. There are 12 residues in the CDR3. Germline V gene data show CDR1 as SGHTA and CDR2 as FQGNSA. The CDR3 protein is CASSPQRNTIYF. The CDR3 bases are TGTGCCAGCAGCCCCCAGCGAAACACCATATATTTT.

The chain is built from TRBV6-6 and TRBJ1-1; 8 bases fit TRBD1. J was trimmed by 5 bases and V by 8 bases; bases with no gene match: 10. Germline V lookup: CDR1 MNHNY, CDR2 SVGAGI (reference sequence). This CDR3 has 14 residues. The CDR3 nucleotides read TGTGCCAGCCTCCAGGACAGGGAGGCAACTGAAGCTTTCTTT. It codes for CASLQDREATEAFF.

The rearrangement uses TRBV5-1 and TRBJ2-2; D uncertain. V gave up 3 bases and J gave up 6 bases, with 12 bases separating them. The CDR3 runs to 14 residues. Germline CDR1 reads SGHRS; CDR2 reads YFSETQ. This chain's CDR3 is CASSSQVGSGELFF. CDR3 DNA sequence: TGCGCCAGCAGCTCCCAGGTGGGGTCCGGGGAGCTGTTTTTT.

This chain uses TRBV5-4 with TRBJ1-2, with 7 bases matching TRBD1. V shed 2 bases and J 4 bases; nucleotides not matched to a gene: 5. Germline V gives CDR1 SGHNT, CDR2 YYREEE (reference sequence). The CDR3 has 14 amino acids. The CDR3 is CASSLWTGPYGYTF. CDR3 coding DNA: TGTGCCAGCAGCTTATGGACAGGCCCCTATGGCTACACCTTC. Combining the CDR3 with reference TRBV5-4 and TRBJ1-2 gives the whole variable domain ETGVTQSPTHLIKTRGQQVTLRCSSQSGHNTVSWYQQALGQGPQFIFQYYREEENGRGNFPPRFSGLQFPNYSSELNVNALELDDSALYLCASSLWTGPYGYTFGSGTRLTVV.

The chain recombines TRBV18 with TRBJ2-7; 9 bases match TRBD1. CDR3 size: 16 residues. The V segment lost 5 bases and the J segment 0 bases; nucleotides outside the gene matches: 8. CDR1 is KGHSH and CDR2 is LQKENI in the germline V gene. The CDR3: CASSSGQGTSSYEQYF. Here the CDR3 DNA reads TGTGCCAGCTCATCCGGACAGGGGACCAGCTCCTACGAGCAGTACTTC.

This chain joins TRBV18 and TRBJ2-2; D gene unclear. Germline V gene lookup returns CDR1 KGHSH and CDR2 LQKENI. The CDR3 covers 16 residues. The V end lost 2 bases, the J end lost 1 base, and 11 bases lay between the germline ends. CDR3 sequence: CASSPYAPQNTGELFF. CDR3 DNA sequence: TGTGCCAGCTCACCATATGCTCCCCAGAACACCGGGGAGCTGTTTTTT.

This clone has only a few counts. This chain connects TRBV7-9 to TRBJ2-1; possibly TRBD1 for D (7 bases). Per the germline V gene, CDR1 is SEHNR and CDR2 is FQNEAQ (reference sequence). The CDR3 loop spans 14 amino acids. Trimming took off 6 bases at V and 7 bases at J, with 16 bases between the two ends. CDR3 DNA sequence: TGTGCCAGCAGTCCCCGCAGGGGGGAGAATGAGCAGTTCTTC. This sequence encodes CASSPRRGENEQFF.

This clone was picked up a small number of times. The gene calls are TRBV9 and TRBJ1-3; D remains ambiguous. In germline, CDR1 is SGDLS, CDR2 YYNGEE. Between the trimmed V and J ends, which lost 3 bases and 0 bases, there was a span of 13 bases. This CDR3 has 16 residues. For the CDR3, the DNA is TGTGCCAGCAGCGCCCTACTGGACCTCTCTGGAAACACCATATATTTT. This translates into CASSALLDLSGNTIYF.

The chain couples TRBV11-2 to TRBJ2-7; the D gene is possibly TRBD1 (5 bases). V lost 6 bases and J 1 base, leaving 16 bases between the germline ends. The CDR3 totals 15 residues. Germline values: CDR1 SGHAT, CDR2 FQNNGV. The CDR3 DNA sequence: TGTGCCAGCAGTTGGTTAGCTACAGGATCCTACGAGCAGTACGTC. The encoded protein is CASSWLATGSYEQYV.